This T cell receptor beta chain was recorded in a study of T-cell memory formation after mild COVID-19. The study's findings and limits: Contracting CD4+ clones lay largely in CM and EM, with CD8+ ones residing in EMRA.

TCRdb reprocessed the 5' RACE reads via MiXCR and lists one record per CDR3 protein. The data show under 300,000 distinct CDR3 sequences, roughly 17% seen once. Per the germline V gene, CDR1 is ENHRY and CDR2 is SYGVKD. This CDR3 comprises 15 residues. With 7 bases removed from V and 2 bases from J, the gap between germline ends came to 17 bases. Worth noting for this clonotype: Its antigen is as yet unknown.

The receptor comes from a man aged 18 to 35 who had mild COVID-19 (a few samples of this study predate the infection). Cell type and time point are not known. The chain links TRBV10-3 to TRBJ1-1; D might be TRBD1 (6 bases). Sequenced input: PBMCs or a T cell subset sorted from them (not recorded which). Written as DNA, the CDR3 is TGTGCCATCAAAATATCGGGGGGCGAAAACACTGAAGCTTTCTTT. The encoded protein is CAIKISGGENTEAFF.